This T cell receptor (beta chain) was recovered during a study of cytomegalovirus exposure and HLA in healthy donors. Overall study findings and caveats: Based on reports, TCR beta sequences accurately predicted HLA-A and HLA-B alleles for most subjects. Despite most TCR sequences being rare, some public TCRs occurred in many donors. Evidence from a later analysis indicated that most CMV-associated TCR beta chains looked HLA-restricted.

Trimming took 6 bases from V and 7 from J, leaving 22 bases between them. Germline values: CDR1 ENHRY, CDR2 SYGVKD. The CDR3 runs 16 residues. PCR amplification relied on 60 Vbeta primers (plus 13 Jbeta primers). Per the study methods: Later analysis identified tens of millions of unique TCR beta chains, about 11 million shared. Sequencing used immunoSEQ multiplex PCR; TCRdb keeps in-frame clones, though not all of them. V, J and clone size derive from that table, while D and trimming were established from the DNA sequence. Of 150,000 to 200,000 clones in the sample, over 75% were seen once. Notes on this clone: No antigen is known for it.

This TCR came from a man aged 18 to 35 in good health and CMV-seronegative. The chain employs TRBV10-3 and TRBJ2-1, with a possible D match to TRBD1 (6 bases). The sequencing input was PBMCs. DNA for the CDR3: TGTGCCATCAGCTCAGACAGGATCGGAGCCTTTAATGAGCAGTTCTTC. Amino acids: CAISSDRIGAFNEQFF.